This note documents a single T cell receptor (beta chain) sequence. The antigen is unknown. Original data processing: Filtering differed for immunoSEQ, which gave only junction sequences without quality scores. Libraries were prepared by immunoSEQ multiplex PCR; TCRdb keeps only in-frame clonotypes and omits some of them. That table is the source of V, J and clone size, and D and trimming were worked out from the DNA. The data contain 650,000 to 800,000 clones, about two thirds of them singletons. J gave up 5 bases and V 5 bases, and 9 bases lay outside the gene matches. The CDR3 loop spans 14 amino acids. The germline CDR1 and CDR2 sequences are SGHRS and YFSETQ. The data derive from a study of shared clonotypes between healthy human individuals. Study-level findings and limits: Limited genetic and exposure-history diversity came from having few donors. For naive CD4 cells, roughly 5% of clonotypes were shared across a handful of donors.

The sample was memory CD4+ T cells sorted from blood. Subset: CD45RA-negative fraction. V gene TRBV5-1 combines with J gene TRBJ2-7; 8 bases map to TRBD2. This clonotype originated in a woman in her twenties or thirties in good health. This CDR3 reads CASSSSGSSHEQYF. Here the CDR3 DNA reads TGCGCCAGCAGTTCCAGCGGGAGTTCCCACGAGCAGTACTTC.